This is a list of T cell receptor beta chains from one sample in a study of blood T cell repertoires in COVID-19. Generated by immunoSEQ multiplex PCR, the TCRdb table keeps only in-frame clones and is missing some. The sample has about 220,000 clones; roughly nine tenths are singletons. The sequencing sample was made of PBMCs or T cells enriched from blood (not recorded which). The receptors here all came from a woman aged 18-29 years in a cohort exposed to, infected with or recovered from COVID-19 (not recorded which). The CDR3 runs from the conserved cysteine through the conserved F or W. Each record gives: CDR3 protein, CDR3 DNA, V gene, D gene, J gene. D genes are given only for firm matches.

CSVTGQGVAEAFF,TGCAGCGTTACGGGACAGGGGGTGGCTGAAGCTTTCTTT,TRBV29-1,TRBD1,TRBJ1-1
CASSQDPGLAAHNEQFF,TGTGCCAGCAGCCAAGATCCCGGGCTAGCGGCTCACAATGAGCAGTTCTTC,TRBV3-1/TRBV3-2,TRBD2,TRBJ2-1
CASSLAGGENTEAFF,TGTGCCAGCAGCTTAGCGGGGGGAGAGAACACTGAAGCTTTCTTT,TRBV7-8,-,TRBJ1-1
CASSSGGTEAFF,TGTGCCAGCAGCTCGGGTGGCACTGAAGCTTTCTTT,TRBV11-3,-,TRBJ1-1
CASSFGQGSSEAFF,TGTGCCAGCAGCTTTGGACAGGGGAGCTCTGAAGCTTTCTTT,TRBV7-9,TRBD1,TRBJ1-1
CASSVTGTSYEQYF,TGTGCCAGCAGCGTCACAGGTACGAGCTACGAGCAGTACTTC,TRBV9,-,TRBJ2-7
CASSLGLVSGANVLTF,TGTGCCAGCAGCCTGGGACTAGTCTCTGGGGCCAACGTCCTGACTTTC,TRBV11-2,TRBD2,TRBJ2-6
CASSSQGEDTEAFF,TGTGCCAGCTCATCTCAGGGTGAGGACACTGAAGCTTTCTTT,TRBV18,-,TRBJ1-1
CASSLFSSGNTIYF,TGTGCCAGCAGCTTGTTCAGCTCTGGAAACACCATATATTTT,TRBV5-4,-,TRBJ1-3
CASSPRSPYEQYF,TGTGCCAGCAGCCCCAGGTCCCCCTACGAGCAGTACTTC,TRBV27,-,TRBJ2-7
CASSEEGQSYEQYF,TGTGCCAGCAGCGAGGAGGGACAGTCCTACGAGCAGTACTTC,TRBV9,-,TRBJ2-7
CASSEVGVSSGANVLTF,TGTGCCAGCAGTGAAGTGGGCGTAAGCTCTGGGGCCAACGTCCTGACTTTC,TRBV6-1,-,TRBJ2-6
CATSREPGYEQYF,TGTGCCACCAGCAGAGAACCAGGCTACGAGCAGTACTTC,TRBV15,-,TRBJ2-7